These 19 T cell receptor beta chains were all obtained from the same sample, sequenced in a study of OX40 agonist ivuxolimab in advanced cancers. Method: immunoSEQ multiplex PCR; TCRdb's copy keeps in-frame clones and lacks some. The repertoire consists of 55,000 to 75,000 clones, with approximately 86% occurring once and the leading ten covering about 0.75%. This specimen consisted of CD4+ or CD8+ T cells sorted from blood, obtained in a trial of the OX40 agonist ivuxolimab. These receptors were collected from an adult with an advanced solid tumor such as melanoma, head and neck, liver or kidney cancer.

The chain employs TRBV15 and TRBJ1-5, with TRBD1 as a possible D gene (5 bases). V lost 3 bases, J lost 7 bases, and 13 bases lay in between. This CDR3 region has 14 residues. In germline, CDR1 is LNHNV, CDR2 YYDKDF (reference sequence). The CDR3 is CATSRSGQGQPQHF. In nucleotides, the CDR3 is TGTGCCACCAGCAGGAGTGGGCAGGGCCAGCCCCAGCATTTT.

The V gene is TRBV30, the J gene TRBJ2-2; unclear D gene. Trimming took off 3 bases at V and 3 bases at J, with 8 bases between the two ends. CDR3 length: 13 residues. Per germline, CDR1 GTSNPN and CDR2 SVGIG (reference sequence). This CDR3 is CAWRGFYTGELFF. Written as DNA, the CDR3 is TGTGCCTGGAGGGGGTTCTACACCGGGGAGCTGTTTTTT.

The chain carries TRBV19 and TRBJ1-2; TRBD1 matches at 10 bases. The CDR3 loop spans 13 amino acids. The germline V gene encodes CDR1 LNHDA and CDR2 SQIVND (reference sequence). V shed 6 bases, J shed 7 bases, and the junction held 5 bases outside the gene matches. This chain's CDR3 is CASRTGTGVGYTF. CDR3 in DNA: TGTGCCAGTAGAACCGGGACAGGGGTTGGCTACACCTTC.

The V call is TRBV2, the J call TRBJ1-2; D is ambiguous. In germline, CDR1 is SNHLY, CDR2 FYNNEI. The CDR3 has 15 residues. The V end was cut by 6 bases, the J end by 6 bases, with 20 bases between. The chain's CDR3 is CASRQIQSVVNGYTF. CDR3 bases: TGTGCCAGCAGACAAATTCAGTCCGTCGTGAATGGCTACACCTTC.

J is TRBJ2-1 and V is TRBV9; D may match TRBD1 or TRBD2 (5 bases each). Trimming took off 4 bases at V and 0 bases at J, with 20 bases between the two ends. The germline V gene encodes CDR1 SGDLS and CDR2 YYNGEE. There are 18 residues in the CDR3. CDR3: CASSPSSAGTSSYNEQFF. The CDR3 nucleotides are TGTGCCAGCAGCCCCTCCTCGGCTGGGACGAGCTCCTACAATGAGCAGTTCTTC. Full variable domain (missing parts from reference TRBV9 and TRBJ2-1): DSGVTQTPKHLITATGQRVTLRCSPRSGDLSVYWYQQSLDQGLQFLIQYYNGEERAKGNILERFSAQQFPDLHSELNLSSLELGDSALYFCASSPSSAGTSSYNEQFFGPGTRLTVL.

The chain links TRBV10-2 to TRBJ1-3; D is undetermined. The germline V gene encodes CDR1 WSHSY and CDR2 SAAADI. This CDR3 spans 15 amino acids. V shed 3 bases and J shed 0 bases, with 9 bases lying between them. The CDR3 DNA follows: TGCGCCAGCAGTGACATGACATTCTCTGGAAACACCATATATTTT. Its protein is CASSDMTFSGNTIYF.

CDR3 region: CAWTRQGSYGYTF. CDR3 sequence (DNA): TGTGCCTGGACGCGACAGGGATCCTATGGCTACACCTTC. This chain joins TRBV30 and TRBJ1-2; 7 nucleotides match TRBD1. V was clipped by 4 bases and J by 4 bases; unmatched bases: 6. Per the germline V gene, CDR1 is GTSNPN and CDR2 is SVGIG (reference sequence). The CDR3 extends over 13 amino acids.

The V gene is TRBV10-1, the J gene TRBJ2-2, with 10 positions matching TRBD2. The CDR3 runs to 17 residues. J was trimmed by 0 bases and V by 0 bases; bases with no gene match: 1. Per germline, CDR1 WNHNN and CDR2 SYGVQD (reference sequence). The CDR3 DNA follows: TGCGCCAGCAGTGAGTCTAGCGGGAGGCCGAACACCGGGGAGCTGTTTTTT. Translating gives CASSESSGRPNTGELFF.

The sample holds a few counts of this clone. V and J are TRBV7-9 and TRBJ2-3; D perhaps matches TRBD1 (6 bases). The CDR3 loop spans 17 amino acids. Trimming took 1 base from V and 1 from J, leaving 15 bases between them. Germline CDR1 reads SEHNR; CDR2 reads FQNEAQ (reference sequence). CDR3 in DNA: TGTGCCAGCAGCTTAGGGTCGGCAGGGGCCCGCACAGATACGCAGTATTTT. Its translation: CASSLGSAGARTDTQYF.

The CDR3 coding sequence is TGTGCCAGCAGTGACAGGGGGTCTGCAACTAATGAAAAACTGTTTTTT. This gives the protein CASSDRGSATNEKLFF. This chain connects TRBV6-1 to TRBJ1-4; TRBD1 matches 7 bases. V was clipped by 3 bases and J by 0 bases; unmatched bases: 4. Germline CDR1 MNHNS, CDR2 SASEGT. The CDR3 is made up of 16 amino acids.

The chain combines TRBV25-1 with TRBJ1-2, with D unresolved. Trimming took off 4 bases at V and 4 bases at J, with 13 bases between the two ends. CDR1 MGHDK and CDR2 SYGVNS come from the germline V gene. There are 14 residues in the CDR3. CDR3 nucleotide sequence: TGTGCCAGCAGTGCGGGGAGAAGGTCCTATGGCTACACCTTC. This gives the protein CASSAGRRSYGYTF.

The chain uses TRBV7-9 and TRBJ2-3; a possible D gene is TRBD1 (6 bases). Trimming removed 5 bases at V and 0 bases at J, with 18 bases between. Per germline, CDR1 SEHNR and CDR2 FQNEAQ (reference sequence). The CDR3 length is 17 residues. CDR3 in amino acids: CASSAPNRDKSTDTQYF. The CDR3 region has the DNA TGTGCCAGCAGCGCACCAAACCGGGACAAGAGCACAGATACGCAGTATTTT.

V usage is TRBV29-1 and J usage is TRBJ2-7, with TRBD1 matching over 7 bases. With V trimmed by 1 base and J by 3 bases, 6 bases remained unmatched. Looked up from germline, CDR1 is SQVTM and CDR2 is ANQGSEA. The CDR3 sequence is 14 residues long. The CDR3 region is CSVEVTGVSYEQYF. CDR3 coding DNA: TGCAGCGTTGAAGTTACAGGGGTAAGCTACGAGCAGTACTTC.

This chain uses TRBV6-6 with TRBJ1-1; D is unresolved. Per germline, CDR1 MNHNY and CDR2 SVGAGI (reference sequence). The CDR3 loop spans 13 amino acids. The V and J ends lost 2 bases and 1 base respectively, with 5 bases between them. In DNA form, the CDR3 reads TGTGCCAGCAGTTACAGGACGAACACTGAAGCTTTCTTT. This sequence encodes CASSYRTNTEAFF.

This chain connects TRBV30 to TRBJ1-4, with TRBD1 matching 7 bases. V lost 5 bases, J lost 0 bases, and 12 bases stayed unmatched. This CDR3 comprises 17 residues. Germline V lookup: CDR1 GTSNPN, CDR2 SVGIG (reference sequence). Here the CDR3 reads CAWAGQVGGSTNEKLFF. For the CDR3, the DNA is TGTGCCTGGGCTGGACAGGTGGGGGGATCAACTAATGAAAAACTGTTTTTT.

The chain combines TRBV6-5 with TRBJ1-6; D call uncertain. Trimming removed 2 bases at V and 8 bases at J, with 10 bases between. This CDR3 spans 14 amino acids. The germline V gene has CDR1 MNHEY and CDR2 SVGAGI. This CDR3 reads CASSYPGYDSPLHF. For the CDR3, the DNA is TGTGCCAGCAGTTACCCTGGGTACGATTCACCCCTCCACTTT.

J is TRBJ2-5 and V is TRBV27, with TRBD2 identical over 11 bases. Germline lookup yields CDR1 MNHEY and CDR2 SMNVEV (reference sequence). The V gene end was trimmed by 5 bases and the J gene end by 2 bases; junction bases not matched to a gene: 7. The CDR3 length is 16 residues. CDR3: CASSLRLAGSQETQYF. CDR3 DNA: TGTGCCAGCAGTCTCCGACTAGCGGGATCTCAAGAGACCCAGTACTTC.

The rearrangement links TRBV15 to TRBJ1-1, with D unresolved. V was trimmed by 0 bases and J by 1 base, leaving 9 bases between them. Germline CDR1 and CDR2: LNHNV and YYDKDF (reference sequence). The length of the CDR3 is 15 residues. CDR3 sequence (DNA): TGTGCCACCAGCAGAGATTGGGAGGGGAACACTGAAGCTTTCTTT. As protein: CATSRDWEGNTEAFF.

V is TRBV7-8 and J is TRBJ2-7; D might be TRBD1 (6 bases). Germline loops: CDR1 SGHVS, CDR2 FQNEAQ. Deletions cut 1 base from V and 2 bases from J, with 15 bases between. This CDR3 has 16 amino acids. This chain's CDR3 is CASSLDSGVIPYEQYF. The CDR3 DNA sequence: TGTGCCAGCAGCTTAGATTCAGGGGTGATCCCCTACGAGCAGTACTTC.